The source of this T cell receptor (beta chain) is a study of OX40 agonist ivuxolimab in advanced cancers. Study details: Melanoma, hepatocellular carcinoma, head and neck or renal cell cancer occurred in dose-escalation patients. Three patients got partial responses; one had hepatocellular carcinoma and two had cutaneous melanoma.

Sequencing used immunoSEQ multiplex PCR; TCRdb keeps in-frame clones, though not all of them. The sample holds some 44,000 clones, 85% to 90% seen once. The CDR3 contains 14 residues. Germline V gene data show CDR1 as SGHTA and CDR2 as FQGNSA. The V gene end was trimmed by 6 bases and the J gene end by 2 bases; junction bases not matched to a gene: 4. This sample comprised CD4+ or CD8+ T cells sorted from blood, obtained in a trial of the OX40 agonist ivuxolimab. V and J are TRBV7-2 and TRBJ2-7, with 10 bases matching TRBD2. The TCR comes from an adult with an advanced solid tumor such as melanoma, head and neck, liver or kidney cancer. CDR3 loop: CASSRTSGAYEQYF. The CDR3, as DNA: TGTGCCAGCAGTCGGACTAGCGGAGCCTACGAGCAGTACTTC.